The clone carrying this TCR beta chain was seen only a few times. Using its own MiXCR run on the RT-PCR reads, TCRdb lists one record per CDR3 protein. The sample has about 700,000 distinct CDR3 sequences, approximately 15% seen once. The V gene lost 1 base and the J gene lost 6 bases, with 10 bases spanning the gap. The CDR3 spans 14 residues. Germline CDR1 is LGHNA and CDR2 is YSLEER. The chain couples TRBV4-3 to TRBJ2-1; D is ambiguous. The receptor was derived from a female donor in good health, serving as a healthy control. The specimen was memory CD4+ T cells from blood. CDR3 nucleotides: TGCGCCAGCAGCCAAGTGTCTCGGGTCAATGAGCAGTTCTTC. Amino acid sequence: CASSQVSRVNEQFF.